This paragraph reports one T cell receptor (beta chain). Its antigen is still unknown. This entry comes from a study of Graves' ophthalmopathy and Graves' hyperthyroidism. Findings and limits, study-wide: With a specificity of around 76% and a sensitivity of around 70%, the model predicted ophthalmopathy progression.

Amplifying from RNA transcripts, the study obtained TCR beta CDR3 regions. HTBI-primed first-round RT-PCR preceded second-round multiplex PCR. TCRdb used MiXCR to reprocess the multiplex PCR reads, holding one entry per CDR3 protein. The data contain about 620,000 distinct CDR3 sequences, about 20% of them singletons. Enrolled hyperthyroidism patients had a new diagnosis, a duration under 2 months, and an age of 18 to 65. Uncontrolled infections, pregnancy, lactation or other autoimmune diseases led to patient exclusion. The V gene's germline CDR1 is SNHLY and CDR2 FYNNEI. The CDR3 is 19 amino acids. J lost 0 bases, V lost 3 bases, and 14 bases had no gene match.

The material sequenced was peripheral blood. This sequence joins TRBV2 and TRBJ2-4; 7 positions match TRBD1. This receptor was identified in a woman aged 18-29 years with stable Graves' hyperthyroidism. Some clones in this sample may be carry-over from other donors' samples. The CDR3 DNA sequence: TGTGCCAGCAGTGAGGTTCCGACAGGGCTTTACTCAGCCAAAAACATTCAGTACTTC. Encoded protein: CASSEVPTGLYSAKNIQYF.